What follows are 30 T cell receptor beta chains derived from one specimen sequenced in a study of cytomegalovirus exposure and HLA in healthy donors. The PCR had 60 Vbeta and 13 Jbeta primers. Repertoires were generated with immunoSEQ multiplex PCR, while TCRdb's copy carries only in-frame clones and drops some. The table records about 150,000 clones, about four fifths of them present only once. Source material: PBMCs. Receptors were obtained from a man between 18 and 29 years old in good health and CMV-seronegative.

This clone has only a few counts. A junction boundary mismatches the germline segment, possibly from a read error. The CDR3 nucleotides read TGTGCCAGCACCTTACGGCCCCTCCTAGCCAAAAACAGTCAGTACTTC. Its translation is CASTLRPLLAKNSQYF. The rearrangement joins TRBV2 to TRBJ2-4, with a tentative D call TRBD2 (5 bases). Per germline, CDR1 SNHLY and CDR2 FYNNEI. The CDR3 length is 16 residues. Full variable domain (missing parts from reference TRBV2 and TRBJ2-4): EPEVTQTPSHQVTQMGQEVILRCVPISNHLYFYWYRQILGQKVEFLVSFYNNEISEKSEIFDDQFSVERPDGSNFTLKIRSTKLEDSAMYFCASTLRPLLAKNSQYFGAGTRLSVL.

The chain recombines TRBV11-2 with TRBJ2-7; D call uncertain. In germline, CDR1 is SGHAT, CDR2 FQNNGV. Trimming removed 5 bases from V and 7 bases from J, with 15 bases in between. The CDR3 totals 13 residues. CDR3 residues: CASSPLNPTEQYF. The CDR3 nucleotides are TGTGCCAGCAGCCCCCTAAACCCGACTGAGCAGTACTTC.

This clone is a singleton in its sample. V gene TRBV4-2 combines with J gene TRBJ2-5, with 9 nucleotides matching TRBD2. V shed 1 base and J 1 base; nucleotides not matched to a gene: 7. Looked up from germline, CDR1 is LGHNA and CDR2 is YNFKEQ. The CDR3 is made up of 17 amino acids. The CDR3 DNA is TGTGCCAGCAGCCAAGGCTTGTCTAGCGGGGCCCAAGAGACCCAGTACTTC. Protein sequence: CASSQGLSSGAQETQYF.

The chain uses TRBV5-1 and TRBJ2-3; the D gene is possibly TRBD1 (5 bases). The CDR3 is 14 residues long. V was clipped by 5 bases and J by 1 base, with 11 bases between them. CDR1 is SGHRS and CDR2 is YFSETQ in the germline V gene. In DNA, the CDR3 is TGCGCCAGCAGGGTCGACAGCGGCACAGATACGCAGTATTTT. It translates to CASRVDSGTDTQYF.

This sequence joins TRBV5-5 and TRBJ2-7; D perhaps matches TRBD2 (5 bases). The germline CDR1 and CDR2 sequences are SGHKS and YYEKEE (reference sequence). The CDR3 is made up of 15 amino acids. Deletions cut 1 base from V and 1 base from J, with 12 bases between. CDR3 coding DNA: TGTGCCAGCAGCTTGAACCGGGGAGCTTCCTACGAGCAGTACGTC. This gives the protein CASSLNRGASYEQYV.

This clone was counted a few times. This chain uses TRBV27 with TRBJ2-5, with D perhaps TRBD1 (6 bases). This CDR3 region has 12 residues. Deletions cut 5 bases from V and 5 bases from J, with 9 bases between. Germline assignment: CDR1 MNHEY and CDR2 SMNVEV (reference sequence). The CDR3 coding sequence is TGTGCCAGCAGTCCGAGGGGGGAGACCCAGTACTTC. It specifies CASSPRGETQYF.

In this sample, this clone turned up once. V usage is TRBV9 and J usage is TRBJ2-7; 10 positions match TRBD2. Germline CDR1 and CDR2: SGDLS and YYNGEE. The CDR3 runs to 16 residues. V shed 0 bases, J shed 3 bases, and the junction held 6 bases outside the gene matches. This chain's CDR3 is CASSVGLAGEIYEQYF. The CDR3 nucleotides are TGTGCCAGCAGCGTAGGTCTAGCGGGGGAGATCTACGAGCAGTACTTC.

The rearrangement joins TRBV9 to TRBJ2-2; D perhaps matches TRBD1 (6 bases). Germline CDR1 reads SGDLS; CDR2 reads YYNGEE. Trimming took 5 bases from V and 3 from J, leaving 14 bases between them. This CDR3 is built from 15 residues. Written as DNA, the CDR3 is TGTGCCAGCAGGATGAACAGGGCGGACACCGGGGAGCTGTTTTTT. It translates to CASRMNRADTGELFF.

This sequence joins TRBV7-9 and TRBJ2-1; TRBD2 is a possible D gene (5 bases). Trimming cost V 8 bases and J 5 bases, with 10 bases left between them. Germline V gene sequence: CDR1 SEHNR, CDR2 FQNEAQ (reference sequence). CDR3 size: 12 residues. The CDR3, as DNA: TGTGCCAGCCTACCCGGGAACAATGAGCAGTTCTTC. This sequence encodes CASLPGNNEQFF.

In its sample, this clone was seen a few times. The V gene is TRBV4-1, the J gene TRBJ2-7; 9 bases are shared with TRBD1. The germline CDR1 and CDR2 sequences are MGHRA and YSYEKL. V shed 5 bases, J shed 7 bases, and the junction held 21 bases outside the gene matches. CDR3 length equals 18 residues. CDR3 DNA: TGCGCCAGCAGCTCCCAACCGGGACAGGGCGATTTGTTGCGGGAGCAGTACGTC. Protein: CASSSQPGQGDLLREQYV.

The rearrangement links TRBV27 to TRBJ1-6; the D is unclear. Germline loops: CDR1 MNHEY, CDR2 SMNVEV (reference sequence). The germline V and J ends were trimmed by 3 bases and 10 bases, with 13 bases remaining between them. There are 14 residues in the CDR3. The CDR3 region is CASSLRVSDSPLHF. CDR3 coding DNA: TGTGCCAGCAGTTTGAGGGTTTCGGACTCACCCCTCCACTTT.

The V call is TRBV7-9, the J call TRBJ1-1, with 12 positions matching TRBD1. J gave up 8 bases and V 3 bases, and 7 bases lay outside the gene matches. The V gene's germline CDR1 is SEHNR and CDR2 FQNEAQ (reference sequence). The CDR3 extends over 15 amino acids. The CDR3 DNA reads TGTGCCAGCAGCTTCGTTGGGACAGGGGGCAGAGAAGCTTTCTTT. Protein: CASSFVGTGGREAFF.

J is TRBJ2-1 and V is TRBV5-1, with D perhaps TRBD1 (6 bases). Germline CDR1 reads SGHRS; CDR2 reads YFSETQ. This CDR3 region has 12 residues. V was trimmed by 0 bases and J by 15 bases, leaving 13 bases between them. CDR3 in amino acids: CASSLDVGALFF. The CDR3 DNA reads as TGCGCCAGCAGCTTGGATGTGGGGGCATTGTTCTTC.

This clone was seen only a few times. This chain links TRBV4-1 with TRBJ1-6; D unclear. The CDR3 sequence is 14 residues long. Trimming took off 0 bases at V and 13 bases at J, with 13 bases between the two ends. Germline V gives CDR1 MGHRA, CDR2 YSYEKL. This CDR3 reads CASSQDRPAGPLHF. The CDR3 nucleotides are TGCGCCAGCAGCCAAGACAGGCCAGCGGGTCCCCTCCACTTT.

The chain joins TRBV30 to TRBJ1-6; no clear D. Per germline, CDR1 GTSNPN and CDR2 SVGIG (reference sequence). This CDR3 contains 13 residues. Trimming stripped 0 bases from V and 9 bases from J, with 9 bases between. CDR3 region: CAWSVSRVSPLHF. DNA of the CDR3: TGTGCCTGGAGTGTGTCGCGGGTTTCACCCCTCCACTTT.

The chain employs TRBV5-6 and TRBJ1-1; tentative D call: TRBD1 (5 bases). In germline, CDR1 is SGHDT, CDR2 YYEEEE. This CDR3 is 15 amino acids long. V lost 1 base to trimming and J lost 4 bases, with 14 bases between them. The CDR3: CASSLSARDPTEAFF. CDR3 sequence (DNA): TGTGCCAGCAGCTTGAGCGCGCGGGACCCCACTGAAGCTTTCTTT.

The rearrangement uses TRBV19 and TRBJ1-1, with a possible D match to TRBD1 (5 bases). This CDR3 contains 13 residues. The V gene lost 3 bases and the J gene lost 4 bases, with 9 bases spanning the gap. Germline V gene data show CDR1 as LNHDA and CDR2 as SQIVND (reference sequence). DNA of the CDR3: TGTGCCAGTAGTATGCAGGGAAGCACTGAAGCTTTCTTT. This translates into CASSMQGSTEAFF.

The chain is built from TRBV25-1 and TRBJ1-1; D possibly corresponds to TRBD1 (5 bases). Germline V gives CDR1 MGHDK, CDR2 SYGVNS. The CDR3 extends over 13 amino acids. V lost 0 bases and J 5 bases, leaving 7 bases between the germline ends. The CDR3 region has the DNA TGTGCCAGCAGTGAATACACAGGTACTGAAGCTTTCTTT. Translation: CASSEYTGTEAFF.

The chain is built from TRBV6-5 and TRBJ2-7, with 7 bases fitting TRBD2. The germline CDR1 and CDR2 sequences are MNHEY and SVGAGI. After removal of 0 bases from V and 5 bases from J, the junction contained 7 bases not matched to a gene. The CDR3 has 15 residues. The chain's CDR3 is CASSYSRASGNEQYF. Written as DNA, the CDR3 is TGTGCCAGCAGTTACTCGAGGGCTAGCGGTAACGAGCAGTACTTC.

The CDR3 DNA sequence: TGTGCCAGCAGTGAAGCTATAGCGGGTTACTATGGCTACACCTTC. As protein: CASSEAIAGYYGYTF. The chain has TRBV2 and TRBJ1-2; D remains ambiguous. V was pared by 0 bases and J by 3 bases, with 11 bases between. The CDR3 covers 15 residues. Germline CDR1 is SNHLY and CDR2 is FYNNEI.

CDR3 amino acids: CASSFSTGGDRGVGTIYF. DNA for the CDR3: TGTGCCAGCAGCTTTAGCACGGGGGGGGACAGGGGGGTTGGCACCATATATTTT. The V and J genes are TRBV7-2 and TRBJ1-3; 11 bases line up with TRBD1. After removal of 3 bases from V and 9 bases from J, the junction contained 16 bases not matched to a gene. The CDR3 runs to 18 residues. Germline V gene data show CDR1 as SGHTA and CDR2 as FQGNSA.

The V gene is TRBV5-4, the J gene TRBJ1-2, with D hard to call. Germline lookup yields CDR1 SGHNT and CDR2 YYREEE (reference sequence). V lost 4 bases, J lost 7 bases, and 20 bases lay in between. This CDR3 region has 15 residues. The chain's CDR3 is CASSPGMSVSIGYTF. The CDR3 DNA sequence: TGTGCCAGCAGCCCCGGGATGTCAGTCAGTATTGGCTACACCTTC.

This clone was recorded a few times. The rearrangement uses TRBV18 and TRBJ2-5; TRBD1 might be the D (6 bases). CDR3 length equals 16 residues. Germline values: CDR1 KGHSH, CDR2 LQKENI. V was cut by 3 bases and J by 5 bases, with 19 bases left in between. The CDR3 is CASSPQGGSVSETQYF. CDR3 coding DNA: TGTGCCAGCTCACCGCAAGGGGGTTCCGTGTCTGAGACCCAGTACTTC.

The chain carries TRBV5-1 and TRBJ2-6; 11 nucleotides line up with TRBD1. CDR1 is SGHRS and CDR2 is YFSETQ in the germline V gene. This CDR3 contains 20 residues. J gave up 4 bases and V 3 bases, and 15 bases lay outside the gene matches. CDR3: CASSSVNWTGGVWGANVLTF. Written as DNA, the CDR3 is TGCGCCAGCAGCTCCGTTAATTGGACAGGGGGCGTATGGGGGGCCAACGTCCTGACTTTC.

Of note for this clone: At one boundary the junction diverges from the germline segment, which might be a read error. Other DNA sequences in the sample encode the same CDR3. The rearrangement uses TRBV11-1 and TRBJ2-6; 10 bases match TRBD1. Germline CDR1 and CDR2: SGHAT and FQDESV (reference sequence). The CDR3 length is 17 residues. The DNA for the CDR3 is TGTGCCAGCAGCGGACGGACAGGGGGGTCTGGGGCCAACGTCCTAACTTTC. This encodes CASSGRTGGSGANVLTF. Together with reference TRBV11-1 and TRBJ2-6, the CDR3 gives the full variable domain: EAEVAQSPRYKITEKSQAVAFWCDPISGHATLYWYRQILGQGPELLVQFQDESVVDDSQLPKDRFSAERLKGVDSTLKIQPAELGDSAMYLCASSGRTGGSGANVLTFGAGSRLTVL.

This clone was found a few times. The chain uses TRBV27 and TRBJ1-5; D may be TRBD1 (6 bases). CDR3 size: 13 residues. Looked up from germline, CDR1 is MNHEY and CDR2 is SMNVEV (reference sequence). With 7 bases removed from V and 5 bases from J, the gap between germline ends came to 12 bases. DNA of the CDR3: TGTGCCAGCACCCCCCGACAGGATCAGCCCCAGCATTTT. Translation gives CASTPRQDQPQHF.

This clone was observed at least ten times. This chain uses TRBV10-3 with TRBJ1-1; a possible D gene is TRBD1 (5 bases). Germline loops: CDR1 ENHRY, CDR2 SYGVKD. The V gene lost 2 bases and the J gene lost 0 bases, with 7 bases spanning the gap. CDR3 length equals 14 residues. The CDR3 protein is CAISEGTVNTEAFF. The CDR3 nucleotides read TGTGCCATCAGTGAGGGGACTGTGAACACTGAAGCTTTCTTT.

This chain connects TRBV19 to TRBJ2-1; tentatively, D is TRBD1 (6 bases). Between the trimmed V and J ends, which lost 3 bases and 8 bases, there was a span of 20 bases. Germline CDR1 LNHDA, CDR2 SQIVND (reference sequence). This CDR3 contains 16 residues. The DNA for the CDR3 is TGTGCCAGTAGTATCTCTGGGCAGGGGCCTCTCGATGAGCAGTTCTTC. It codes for CASSISGQGPLDEQFF.

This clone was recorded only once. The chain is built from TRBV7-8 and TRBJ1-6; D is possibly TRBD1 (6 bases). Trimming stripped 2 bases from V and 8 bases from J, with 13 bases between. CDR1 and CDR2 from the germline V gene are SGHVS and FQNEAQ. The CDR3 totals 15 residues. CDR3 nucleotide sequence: TGTGCCAGCAGCTTAATGGGGACATCTTATTCACCCCTCCACTTT. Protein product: CASSLMGTSYSPLHF.

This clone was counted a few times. Here the CDR3 reads CASSQNLNSPLHF. As DNA, the CDR3 is TGTGCCAGCAGCCAAAACTTAAATTCACCCCTCCACTTT. The chain links TRBV14 to TRBJ1-6, with D unresolved. The CDR3 has 13 residues. CDR1 SGHDN and CDR2 FVKESK come from the germline V gene. Trimming shortened V by 2 bases and J by 7 bases, and 6 bases separated the two germline ends.